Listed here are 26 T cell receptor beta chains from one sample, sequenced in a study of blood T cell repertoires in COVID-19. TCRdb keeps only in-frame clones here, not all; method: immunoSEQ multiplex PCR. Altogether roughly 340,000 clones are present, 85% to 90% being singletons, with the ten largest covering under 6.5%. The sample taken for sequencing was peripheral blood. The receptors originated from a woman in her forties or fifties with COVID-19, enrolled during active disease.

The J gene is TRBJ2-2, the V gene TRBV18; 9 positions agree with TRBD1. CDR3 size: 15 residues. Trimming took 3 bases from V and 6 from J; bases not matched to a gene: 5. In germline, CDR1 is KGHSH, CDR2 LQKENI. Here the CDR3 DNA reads TGTGCCAGCTCACCGTTACGGGACAGGGCCGGGGAGCTGTTTTTT. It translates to CASSPLRDRAGELFF.

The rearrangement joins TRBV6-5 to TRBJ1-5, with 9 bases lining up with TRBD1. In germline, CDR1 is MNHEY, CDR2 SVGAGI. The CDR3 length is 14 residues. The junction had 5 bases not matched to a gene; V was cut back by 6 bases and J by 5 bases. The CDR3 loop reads CASSTGTGHQPQHF. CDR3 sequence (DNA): TGTGCCAGCAGCACCGGGACAGGGCATCAGCCCCAGCATTTT.

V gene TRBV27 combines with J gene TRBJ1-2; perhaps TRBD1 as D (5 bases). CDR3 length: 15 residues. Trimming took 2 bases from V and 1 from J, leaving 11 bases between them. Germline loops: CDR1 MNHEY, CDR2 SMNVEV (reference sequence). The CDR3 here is CASSLPRQLNYGYTF. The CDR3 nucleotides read TGTGCCAGCAGTTTACCCCGACAGCTTAACTATGGCTACACCTTC.

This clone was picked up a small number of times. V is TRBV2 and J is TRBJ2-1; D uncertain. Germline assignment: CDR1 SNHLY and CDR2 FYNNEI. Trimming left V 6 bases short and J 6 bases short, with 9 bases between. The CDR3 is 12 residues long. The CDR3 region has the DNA TGTGCCAGCAGGCTCTACGGCAATGAGCAGTTCTTC. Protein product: CASRLYGNEQFF. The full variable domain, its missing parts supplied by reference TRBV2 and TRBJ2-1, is EPEVTQTPSHQVTQMGQEVILRCVPISNHLYFYWYRQILGQKVEFLVSFYNNEISEKSEIFDDQFSVERPDGSNFTLKIRSTKLEDSAMYFCASRLYGNEQFFGPGTRLTVL.

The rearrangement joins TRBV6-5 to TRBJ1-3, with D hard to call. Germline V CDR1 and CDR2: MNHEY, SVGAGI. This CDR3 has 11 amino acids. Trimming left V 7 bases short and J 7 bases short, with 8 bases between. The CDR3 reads CASKKSNTIYF. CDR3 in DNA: TGTGCCAGCAAGAAGAGTAACACCATATATTTT.

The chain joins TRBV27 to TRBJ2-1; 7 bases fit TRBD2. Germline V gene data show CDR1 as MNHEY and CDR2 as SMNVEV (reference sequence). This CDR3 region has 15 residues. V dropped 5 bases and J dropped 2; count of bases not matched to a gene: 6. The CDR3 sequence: CASSIIAGPYNEQFF. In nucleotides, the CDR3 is TGTGCCAGCAGTATAATAGCGGGTCCCTACAATGAGCAGTTCTTC.

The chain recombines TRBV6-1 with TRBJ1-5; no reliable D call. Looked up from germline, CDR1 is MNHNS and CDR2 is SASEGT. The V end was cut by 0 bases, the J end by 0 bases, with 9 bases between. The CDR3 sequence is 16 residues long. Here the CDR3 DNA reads TGTGCCAGCAGTGAAGCGCGGGGTACTAGCAATCAGCCCCAGCATTTT. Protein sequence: CASSEARGTSNQPQHF.

This chain's CDR3 is CASSFSYTGSGNTIYF. The CDR3 nucleotides read TGTGCCAGCAGTTTTTCCTATACAGGATCGGGAAACACCATATATTTT. The chain joins TRBV27 to TRBJ1-3, with D tentatively TRBD1 (5 bases). Trimming shortened V by 3 bases and J by 4 bases, and 16 bases separated the two germline ends. CDR3 length: 16 residues. CDR1 is MNHEY, CDR2 SMNVEV, per germline (reference sequence).

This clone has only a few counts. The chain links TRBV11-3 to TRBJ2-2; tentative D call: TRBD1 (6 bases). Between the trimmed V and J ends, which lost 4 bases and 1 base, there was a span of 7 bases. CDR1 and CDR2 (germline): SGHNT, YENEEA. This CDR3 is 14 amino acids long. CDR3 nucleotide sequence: TGTGCCAGCAGCTCGGGACAGAACACCGGGGAGCTGTTTTTT. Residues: CASSSGQNTGELFF.

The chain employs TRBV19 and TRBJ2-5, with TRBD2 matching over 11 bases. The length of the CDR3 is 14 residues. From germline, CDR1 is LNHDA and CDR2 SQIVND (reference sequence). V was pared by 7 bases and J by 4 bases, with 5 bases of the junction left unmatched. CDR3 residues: CASNLAGGAETQYF. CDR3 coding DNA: TGTGCCAGTAACTTAGCGGGAGGGGCAGAGACCCAGTACTTC.

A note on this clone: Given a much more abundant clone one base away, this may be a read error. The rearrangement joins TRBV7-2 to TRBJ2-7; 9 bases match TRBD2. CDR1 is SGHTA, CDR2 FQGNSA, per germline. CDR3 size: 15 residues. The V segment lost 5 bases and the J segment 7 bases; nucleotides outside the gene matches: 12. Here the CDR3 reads CASSAGGEPYFEQYF. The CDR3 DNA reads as TGTGCCAGCAGCGCGGGGGGGGAGCCCTATTTTGAGCAGTACTTC.

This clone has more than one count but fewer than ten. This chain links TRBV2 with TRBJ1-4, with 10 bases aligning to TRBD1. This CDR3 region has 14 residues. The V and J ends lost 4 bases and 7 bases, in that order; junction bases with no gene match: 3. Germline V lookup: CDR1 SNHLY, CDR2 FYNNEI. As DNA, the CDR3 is TGTGCCAGCAGTGCGGGACAGGGGTCTGAAAAACTGTTTTTT. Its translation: CASSAGQGSEKLFF. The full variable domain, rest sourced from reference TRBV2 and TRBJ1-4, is EPEVTQTPSHQVTQMGQEVILRCVPISNHLYFYWYRQILGQKVEFLVSFYNNEISEKSEIFDDQFSVERPDGSNFTLKIRSTKLEDSAMYFCASSAGQGSEKLFFGSGTQLSVL.

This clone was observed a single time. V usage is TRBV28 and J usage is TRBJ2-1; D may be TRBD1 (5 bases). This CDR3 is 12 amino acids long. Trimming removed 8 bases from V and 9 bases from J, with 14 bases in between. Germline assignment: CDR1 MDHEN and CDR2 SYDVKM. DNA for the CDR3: TGTGCCAGCGAAAGGGGTCATGGTGAGCAGTTCTTC. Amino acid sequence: CASERGHGEQFF. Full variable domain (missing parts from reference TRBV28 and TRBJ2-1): DVKVTQSSRYLVKRTGEKVFLECVQDMDHENMFWYRQDPGLGLRLIYFSYDVKMKEKGDIPEGYSVSREKKERFSLILESASTNQTSMYLCASERGHGEQFFGPGTRLTVL.

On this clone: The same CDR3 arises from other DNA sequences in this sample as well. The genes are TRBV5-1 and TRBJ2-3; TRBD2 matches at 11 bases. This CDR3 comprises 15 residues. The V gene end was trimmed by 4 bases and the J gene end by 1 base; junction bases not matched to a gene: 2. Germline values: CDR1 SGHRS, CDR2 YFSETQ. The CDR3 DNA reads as TGCGCCAGCAGCCTGGGACTAGCGGGCACAGATACGCAGTATTTT. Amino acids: CASSLGLAGTDTQYF. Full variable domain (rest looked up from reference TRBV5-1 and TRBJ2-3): KAGVTQTPRYLIKTRGQQVTLSCSPISGHRSVSWYQQTPGQGLQFLFEYFSETQRNKGNFPGRFSGRQFSNSRSEMNVSTLELGDSALYLCASSLGLAGTDTQYFGPGTRLTVL.

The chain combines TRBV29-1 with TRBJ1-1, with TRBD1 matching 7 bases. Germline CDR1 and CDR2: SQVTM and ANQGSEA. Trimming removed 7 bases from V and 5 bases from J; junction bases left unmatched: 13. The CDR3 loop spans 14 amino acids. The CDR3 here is CSGGKTGRFTEAFF. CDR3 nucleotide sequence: TGCAGCGGCGGAAAGACAGGGAGATTTACTGAAGCTTTCTTT.

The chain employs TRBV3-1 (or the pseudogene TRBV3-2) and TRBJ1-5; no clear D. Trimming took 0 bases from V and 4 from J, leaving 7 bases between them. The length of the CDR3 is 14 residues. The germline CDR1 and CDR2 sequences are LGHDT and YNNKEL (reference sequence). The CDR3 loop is CASSQDTGNQPQHF. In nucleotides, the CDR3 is TGTGCCAGCAGCCAAGATACCGGGAATCAGCCCCAGCATTTT.

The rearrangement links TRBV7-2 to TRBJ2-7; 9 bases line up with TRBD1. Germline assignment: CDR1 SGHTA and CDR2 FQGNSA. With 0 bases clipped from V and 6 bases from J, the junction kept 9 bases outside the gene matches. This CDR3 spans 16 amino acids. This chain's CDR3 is CASSLALTGGLSEQYF. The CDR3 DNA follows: TGTGCCAGCAGCTTAGCTCTGACAGGGGGTTTGTCCGAGCAGTACTTC. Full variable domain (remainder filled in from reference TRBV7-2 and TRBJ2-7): GAGVSQSPSNKVTEKGKDVELRCDPISGHTALYWYRQSLGQGLEFLIYFQGNSAPDKSGLPSDRFSAERTGGSVSTLTIQRTQQEDSAVYLCASSLALTGGLSEQYFGPGTRLTVT.

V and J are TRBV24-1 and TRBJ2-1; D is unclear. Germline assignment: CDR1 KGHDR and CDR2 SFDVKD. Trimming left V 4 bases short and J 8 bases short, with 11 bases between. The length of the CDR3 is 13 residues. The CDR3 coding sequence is TGTGCCACCAGTGACGTCGGGTCGGATGAGCAGTTCTTC. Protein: CATSDVGSDEQFF.

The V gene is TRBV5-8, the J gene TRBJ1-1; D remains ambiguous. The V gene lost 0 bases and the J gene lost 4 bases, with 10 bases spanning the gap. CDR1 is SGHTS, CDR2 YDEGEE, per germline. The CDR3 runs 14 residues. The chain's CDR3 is CASSLVTGATEAFF. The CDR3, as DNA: TGTGCCAGCAGCTTGGTTACGGGAGCCACTGAAGCTTTCTTT. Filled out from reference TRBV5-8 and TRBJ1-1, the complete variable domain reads EAGVTQSPTHLIKTRGQQATLRCSPISGHTSVYWYQQALGLGLQFLLWYDEGEERNRGNFPPRFSGRQFPNYSSELNVNALELEDSALYLCASSLVTGATEAFFGQGTRLTVV.

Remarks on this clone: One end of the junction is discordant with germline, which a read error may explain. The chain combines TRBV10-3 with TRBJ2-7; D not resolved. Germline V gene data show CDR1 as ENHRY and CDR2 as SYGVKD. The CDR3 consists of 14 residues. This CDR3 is CAISDPPRLRNPLF. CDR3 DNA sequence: TGTGCCATCAGTGACCCCCCGCGGTTGAGGAATCCCTTGTTC.

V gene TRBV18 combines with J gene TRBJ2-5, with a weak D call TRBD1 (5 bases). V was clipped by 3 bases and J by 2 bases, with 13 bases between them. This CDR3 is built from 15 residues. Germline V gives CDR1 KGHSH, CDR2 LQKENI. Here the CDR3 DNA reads TGTGCCAGCTCACCTCCCTCAAGGGGACAAGAGACCCAGTACTTC. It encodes CASSPPSRGQETQYF.

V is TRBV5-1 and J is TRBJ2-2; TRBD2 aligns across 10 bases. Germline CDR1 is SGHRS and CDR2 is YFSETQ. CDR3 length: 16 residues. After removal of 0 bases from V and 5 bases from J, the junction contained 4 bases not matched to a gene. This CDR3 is CASSLASGSRTGELFF. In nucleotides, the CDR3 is TGCGCCAGCAGCTTGGCTAGCGGGAGTCGGACCGGGGAGCTGTTTTTT.

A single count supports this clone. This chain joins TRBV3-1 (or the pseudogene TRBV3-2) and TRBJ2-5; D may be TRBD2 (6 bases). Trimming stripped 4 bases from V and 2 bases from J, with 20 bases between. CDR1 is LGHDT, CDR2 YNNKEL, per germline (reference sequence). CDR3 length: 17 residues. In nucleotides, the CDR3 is TGTGCCAGCAGCCCCAGGAGGGGCTCCGGGCCACAAGAGACCCAGTACTTC. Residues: CASSPRRGSGPQETQYF.

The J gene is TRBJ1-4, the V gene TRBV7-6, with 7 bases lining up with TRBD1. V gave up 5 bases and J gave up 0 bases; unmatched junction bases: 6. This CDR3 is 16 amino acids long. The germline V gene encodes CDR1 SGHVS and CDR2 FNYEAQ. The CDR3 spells CASSNRGSSTNEKLFF. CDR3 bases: TGTGCCAGCAGCAACAGGGGATCGTCAACTAATGAAAAACTGTTTTTT.

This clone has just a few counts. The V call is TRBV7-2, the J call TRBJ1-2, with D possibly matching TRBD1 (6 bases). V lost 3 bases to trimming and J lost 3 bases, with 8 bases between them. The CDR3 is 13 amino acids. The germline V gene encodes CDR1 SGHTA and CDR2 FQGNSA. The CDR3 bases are TGTGCCAGCAGCTTGGGGGCTCACTATGGCTACACCTTC. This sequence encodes CASSLGAHYGYTF.

As DNA, the CDR3 is TGTGCCAGCAGCTTAGACAGGGGGCTCGAGACCCAGTACTTC. It specifies CASSLDRGLETQYF. The chain carries TRBV7-2 and TRBJ2-5, with 9 bases lining up with TRBD1. This CDR3 spans 14 amino acids. Germline CDR1 reads SGHTA; CDR2 reads FQGNSA. The ends lost 1 base at V and 5 bases at J; junction bases unmatched: 2.